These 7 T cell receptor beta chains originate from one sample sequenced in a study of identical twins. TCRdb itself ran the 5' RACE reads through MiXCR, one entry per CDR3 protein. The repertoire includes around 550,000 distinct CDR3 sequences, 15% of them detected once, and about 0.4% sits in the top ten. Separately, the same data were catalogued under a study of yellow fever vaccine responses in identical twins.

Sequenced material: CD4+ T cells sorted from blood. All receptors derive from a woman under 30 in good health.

This chain's CDR3 is CASSLESGGSYEQYF. The CDR3, as DNA: TGCGCCAGCAGCTTGGAGTCAGGGGGGTCCTACGAGCAGTACTTC. V usage is TRBV5-1 and J usage is TRBJ2-7; D is possibly TRBD1 (7 bases). CDR1 SGHRS and CDR2 YFSETQ come from the germline V gene. This CDR3 region has 15 residues. V lost 0 bases, J lost 1 base, and 11 bases lay in between.

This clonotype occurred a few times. As DNA, the CDR3 is TGTGCCAGCAGCCCCACAAAATTTGACTACAATGAGCAGTTCTTC. Translating it yields CASSPTKFDYNEQFF. The chain is built from TRBV12-3 or TRBV12-4 and TRBJ2-1; no definite D call. The CDR3 is made up of 15 amino acids. V was cut by 6 bases and J by 3 bases, with 15 bases left in between.

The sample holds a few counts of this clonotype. CDR3 in DNA: TGTGCCAGCAGCGAGAGTAATCCCGGTCATAACACCCAGTACTTC. Its translation is CASSESNPGHNTQYF. The gene calls are TRBV12-3 or TRBV12-4 and TRBJ2-5; D gene uncertain. Trimming removed 6 bases from V and 8 bases from J, with 22 bases in between. The CDR3 is made up of 15 amino acids.

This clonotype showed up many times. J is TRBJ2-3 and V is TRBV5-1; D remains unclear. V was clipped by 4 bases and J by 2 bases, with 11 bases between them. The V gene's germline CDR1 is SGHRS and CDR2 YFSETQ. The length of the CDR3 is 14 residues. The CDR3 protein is CASSPGSFTDTQYF. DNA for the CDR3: TGCGCCAGCAGCCCTGGGTCCTTCACAGATACGCAGTATTTT.

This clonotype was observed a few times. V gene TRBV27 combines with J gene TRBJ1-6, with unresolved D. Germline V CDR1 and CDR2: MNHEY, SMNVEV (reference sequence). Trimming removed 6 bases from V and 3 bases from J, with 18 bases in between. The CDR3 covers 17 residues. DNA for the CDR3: TGTGCCAGCAGGGACGTTCTGGCCGCAGTCTATAATTCACCCCTCCACTTT. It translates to CASRDVLAAVYNSPLHF.

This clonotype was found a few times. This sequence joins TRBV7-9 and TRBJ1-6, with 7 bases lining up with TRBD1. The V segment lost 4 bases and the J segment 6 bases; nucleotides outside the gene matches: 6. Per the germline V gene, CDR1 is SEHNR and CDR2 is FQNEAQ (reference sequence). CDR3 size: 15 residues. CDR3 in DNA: TGTGCCAGCAGCTCAGGGACAGTCCCTAATTCACCCCTCCACTTT. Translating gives CASSSGTVPNSPLHF.

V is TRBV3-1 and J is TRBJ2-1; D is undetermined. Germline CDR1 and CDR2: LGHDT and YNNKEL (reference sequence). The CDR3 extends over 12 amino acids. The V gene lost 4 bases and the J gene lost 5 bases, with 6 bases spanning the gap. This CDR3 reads CASSRQDNEQFF. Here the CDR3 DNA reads TGTGCCAGCAGCCGCCAGGACAATGAGCAGTTCTTC.